This T cell receptor beta chain was identified during a study of OX40 agonist ivuxolimab in advanced cancers. Study details: Ivuxolimab is an agonistic anti-OX40 (CD134) antibody, and patients were treated with it. Dose-escalation cases comprised hepatocellular carcinoma, melanoma, renal cell or head and neck cancer. Past anti-PD-1, anti-PD-L1 or anti-CTLA-4 therapy was accepted, and 40% had received some.

This table comes from immunoSEQ multiplex PCR, and its TCRdb copy is limited to in-frame clones, with some not included. The sample holds fewer than 90,000 clones, around 87% seen once. The V end was cut by 2 bases, the J end by 5 bases, with 4 bases between. The CDR3 length is 12 residues. In germline, CDR1 is MDHEN, CDR2 SYDVKM. The chain couples TRBV28 to TRBJ1-5; D is unresolved. The sequence was obtained from an adult with an advanced solid tumor such as melanoma, head and neck, liver or kidney cancer. The specimen was CD4+ or CD8+ T cells sorted from blood, collected in a trial of the OX40 agonist ivuxolimab. The CDR3 bases are TGTGCCAGCAGTTTAACATATCAGCCCCAGCATTTT. Its protein is CASSLTYQPQHF. Complete variable domain (other parts from reference TRBV28 and TRBJ1-5): DVKVTQSSRYLVKRTGEKVFLECVQDMDHENMFWYRQDPGLGLRLIYFSYDVKMKEKGDIPEGYSVSREKKERFSLILESASTNQTSMYLCASSLTYQPQHFGDGTRLSIL.